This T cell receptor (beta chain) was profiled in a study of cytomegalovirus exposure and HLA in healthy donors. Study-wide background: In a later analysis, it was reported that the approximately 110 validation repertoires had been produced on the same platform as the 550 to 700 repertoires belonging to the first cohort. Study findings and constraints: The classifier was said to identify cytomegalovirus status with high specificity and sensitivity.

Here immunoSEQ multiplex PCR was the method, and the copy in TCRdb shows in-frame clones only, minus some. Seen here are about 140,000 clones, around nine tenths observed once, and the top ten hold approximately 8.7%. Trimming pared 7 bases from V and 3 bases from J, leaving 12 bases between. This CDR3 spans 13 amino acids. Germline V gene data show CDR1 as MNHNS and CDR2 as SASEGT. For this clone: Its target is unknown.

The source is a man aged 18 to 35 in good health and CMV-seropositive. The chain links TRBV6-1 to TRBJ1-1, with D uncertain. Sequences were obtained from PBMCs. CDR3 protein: CASNQELDTEAFF. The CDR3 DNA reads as TGTGCCAGCAACCAAGAGTTGGACACTGAAGCTTTCTTT.